Each of the 31 T cell receptor beta chains below was sequenced from the same sample in a study of low-dose radiotherapy and immunotherapy resistance in tumors. Covering alpha and beta chains, TRAV- and TRBV-specific primers were used for the first-strand cDNA. For amplifying TCRs, the PCR ran for approximately 18 cycles with Phusion, which was used together with a constant-region primer and the adapter on the V primers. Each CDR3 protein is one row after TCRdb ran MiXCR on the reads. The table lists 100,000 or so distinct CDR3 sequences, less than 25% of them singletons, with roughly 3.9% in the top ten. Sample time point: after trial treatment. Treatment specified: LDRT plus nivolumab, ipilimumab, low-dose cyclophosphamide and aspirin (RACIN trial). The sequences come from PBMCs, collected after low-dose radiotherapy plus immunotherapy. These receptors all stem from a male donor with prostate cancer.

This clonotype was seen ten or more times. V usage is TRBV10-1 and J usage is TRBJ1-6; 7 positions agree with TRBD1. The CDR3 is made up of 13 amino acids. Germline CDR1 reads WNHNN; CDR2 reads SYGVQD (reference sequence). Germline trimming cut 6 bases from V and 10 bases from J; bases unmatched to any gene: 6. CDR3 nucleotides: TGCGCCAGCAGCTCCGGGACAGACTCACCCCTCCACTTT. This codes for CASSSGTDSPLHF.

This clonotype was seen at least ten times. The genes are TRBV10-3 and TRBJ2-7; 7 positions agree with TRBD1. Germline CDR1 reads ENHRY; CDR2 reads SYGVKD. The V gene end was trimmed by 10 bases and the J gene end by 9 bases; junction bases not matched to a gene: 15. There are 13 residues in the CDR3. The CDR3 loop is CASGQEEGGGQYF. CDR3 coding DNA: TGTGCCAGTGGACAGGAAGAGGGCGGCGGGCAGTACTTC.

This clonotype was picked up many times. The chain has TRBV2 and TRBJ1-2; D is undetermined. This CDR3 comprises 12 residues. The germline V gene has CDR1 SNHLY and CDR2 FYNNEI. The V end lost 1 base, the J end lost 4 bases, and 4 bases lay between the germline ends. The CDR3, as DNA: TGTGCCAGCAGTGAAGATAGCTATGGCTACACCTTC. Residues: CASSEDSYGYTF.

Comments on this clonotype: A much larger clone sits a single nucleotide away, making a read error possible. This chain links TRBV6-2 or TRBV6-3 with TRBJ2-3; perhaps TRBD2 as D (6 bases). Trimming left V 8 bases short and J 3 bases short, with 15 bases between. The CDR3 runs to 14 residues. Germline loops: CDR1 MNHEY, CDR2 SVGEGT. CDR3 protein: CASDTWGGTDTQYF. The DNA for the CDR3 is TGTGCCAGCGATACGTGGGGAGGTACAGATACGCAGTATTTT.

Concerning this clonotype: A far larger clone is a single base away, which makes a read error likely. V is TRBV5-1 and J is TRBJ2-1; TRBD1 matches 9 bases. V gave up 3 bases and J gave up 10 bases; unmatched junction bases: 14. The V gene's germline CDR1 is SGHRS and CDR2 YFSETQ. The CDR3 has 16 residues. The CDR3 region has the DNA TGCGCCAGCAGCTCCACCGGGACAGGGAAAGGGCTCGAGCAGTTCTTC. Amino acid sequence: CASSSTGTGKGLEQFF.

The genes are TRBV5-1 and TRBJ1-4; D ambiguous. Trimming took off 0 bases at V and 2 bases at J, with 8 bases between the two ends. The germline V gene has CDR1 SGHRS and CDR2 YFSETQ. The CDR3 covers 15 residues. The CDR3 DNA is TGCGCCAGCAGCTTGGTTGGGTCCACTAATGAAAAACTGTTTTTT. Its translation is CASSLVGSTNEKLFF.

The CDR3 spells CAIRPGTGFPTDTQYF. The CDR3 nucleotides read TGTGCCATCCGTCCCGGGACAGGGTTTCCCACAGATACGCAGTATTTT. The rearrangement joins TRBV28 to TRBJ2-3, with 9 positions matching TRBD1. V was clipped by 10 bases and J by 2 bases; unmatched bases: 13. CDR1 and CDR2 (germline): MDHEN, SYDVKM. CDR3 length: 16 residues.

In its sample, this clonotype was seen once. The V and J genes are TRBV27 and TRBJ2-2; D gene uncertain. CDR3 length: 12 residues. CDR1 MNHEY and CDR2 SMNVEV come from the germline V gene (reference sequence). Trimming removed 5 bases at V and 6 bases at J, with 7 bases between. In DNA form, the CDR3 reads TGTGCCAGCAGTATTCCGGCCGGGGAGCTGTTTTTT. Its translation is CASSIPAGELFF.

This clonotype was counted many times. The chain carries TRBV13 and TRBJ1-6, with a possible D match to TRBD1 (5 bases). Germline CDR1 is PRHDT and CDR2 is FYEKMQ (reference sequence). The CDR3 consists of 13 residues. Trimming removed 5 bases from V and 10 bases from J, with 12 bases in between. The DNA of the CDR3 is TGTGCCAGCAGCACAACAGGTGCCTCACCCCTCCACTTT. Residues: CASSTTGASPLHF.

Many counts were recorded for this clonotype. The chain recombines TRBV3-1 with TRBJ2-7; TRBD1 matches at 8 bases. The CDR3 loop spans 13 amino acids. CDR1 is LGHDT and CDR2 is YNNKEL in the germline V gene (reference sequence). V lost 3 bases, J lost 3 bases, and 1 base stayed unmatched. The CDR3 DNA is TGTGCCAGCAGCCAGGGACAGGTCTACGAGCAGTACTTC. It encodes CASSQGQVYEQYF.

The sample holds many counts of this clonotype. The chain links TRBV7-2 to TRBJ1-1; D perhaps matches TRBD1 (5 bases). CDR1 SGHTA and CDR2 FQGNSA come from the germline V gene. Trimming took 5 bases from V and 7 from J, leaving 11 bases between them. CDR3 length: 12 residues. CDR3 sequence: CASSHGTDEAFF. In DNA, the CDR3 is TGTGCCAGCAGCCACGGGACGGATGAAGCTTTCTTT.

This clonotype occurred many times. The rearrangement links TRBV12-3 or TRBV12-4 to TRBJ1-2; TRBD1 aligns across 10 bases. V gave up 5 bases and J gave up 4 bases; unmatched junction bases: 7. The CDR3 extends over 15 amino acids. The CDR3 protein is CASSLDRGRVYGYTF. For the CDR3, the DNA is TGTGCCAGCAGTCTAGACAGGGGGCGCGTCTATGGCTACACCTTC.

This clonotype came up many times. A read error may account for a junction end that differs from germline. The V call is TRBV3-1, the J call TRBJ1-2; D gene unclear. This CDR3 has 14 amino acids. Germline-derived CDR1 and CDR2 are LGHDT and YNNKEL (reference sequence). The CDR3, as DNA: TGTGCCAGCAGCAAAGACCGGTCCTCTGGAGGCTACACCTTC. Its protein is CASSKDRSSGGYTF. The full variable domain, with the rest looked up from reference TRBV3-1 and TRBJ1-2, is DTAVSQTPKYLVTQMGNDKSIKCEQNLGHDTMYWYKQDSKKFLKIMFSYNNKELIINETVPNRFSPKSPDKAHLNLHINSLELGDSAVYFCASSKDRSSGGYTFGSGTRLTVV.

Of note for this clonotype: A read error may explain this, as a much larger clone is one base away. The chain is built from TRBV11-2 and TRBJ2-2, with 8 bases lining up with TRBD2. Losses at the gene ends were 5 bases for V and 7 bases for J; bases not matched to a gene: 15. Germline values: CDR1 SGHAT, CDR2 FQNNGV. The CDR3 totals 17 residues. The CDR3 loop is CASSQGTGGGSVGELFF. The CDR3 DNA sequence: TGTGCCAGCAGCCAAGGGACGGGCGGGGGGTCGGTCGGGGAGCTGTTTTTT.

Many counts were recorded for this clonotype. The V call is TRBV5-1, the J call TRBJ2-7, with D hard to call. CDR3 length: 14 amino acids. CDR1 is SGHRS and CDR2 is YFSETQ in the germline V gene. The V end was cut by 4 bases, the J end by 3 bases, with 14 bases between. The DNA of the CDR3 is TGCGCCAGCAGCGAGCCCGGGCAAGGCTACGAGCAGTACTTC. It yields the protein CASSEPGQGYEQYF.

This clonotype was counted ten times or more. V is TRBV5-6 and J is TRBJ2-5, with 9 bases matching TRBD2. V lost 2 bases, J lost 2 bases, and 10 bases stayed unmatched. Germline CDR1 and CDR2: SGHDT and YYEEEE. The CDR3 is 17 amino acids. The CDR3 DNA sequence: TGTGCCAGCAGCTTTTCGACTAGCGGATATTTTCAAGAGACCCAGTACTTC. It is translated as CASSFSTSGYFQETQYF.

This clonotype was recorded at least ten times. V gene TRBV9 combines with J gene TRBJ1-1; tentatively, D is TRBD1 (6 bases). This CDR3 has 13 amino acids. The V end lost 6 bases, the J end lost 7 bases, and 16 bases lay between the germline ends. Germline CDR1 is SGDLS and CDR2 is YYNGEE. The DNA for the CDR3 is TGTGCCAGCACCCCATGGGGGGCCAATGAAGCTTTCTTT. This gives the protein CASTPWGANEAFF.

In this sample, this clonotype turned up many times. This chain joins TRBV9 and TRBJ2-5; D is possibly TRBD1 (5 bases). Germline CDR1 SGDLS, CDR2 YYNGEE. The CDR3 is 16 amino acids. V lost 4 bases and J 0 bases, leaving 16 bases between the germline ends. The DNA of the CDR3 is TGTGCCAGCAGCCCCGACGCAGGGATGTACCAAGAGACCCAGTACTTC. Residues: CASSPDAGMYQETQYF.

This clonotype was seen at least ten times. V gene TRBV19 combines with J gene TRBJ1-1; 7 nucleotides line up with TRBD1. CDR3 size: 15 residues. Germline CDR1 LNHDA, CDR2 SQIVND (reference sequence). V was clipped by 7 bases and J by 4 bases; unmatched bases: 12. CDR3 loop: CASTIISGGSTEAFF. The CDR3 coding sequence is TGTGCCAGTACCATAATCTCAGGGGGATCCACTGAAGCTTTCTTT.

This clonotype was seen ten or more times. This sequence joins TRBV7-9 and TRBJ1-3, with 8 nucleotides matching TRBD1. V gave up 6 bases and J gave up 0 bases; unmatched junction bases: 7. From germline, CDR1 is SEHNR and CDR2 FQNEAQ (reference sequence). The CDR3 totals 16 residues. CDR3 bases: TGTGCCAGCAGGGGCCAGGGGGCTGGCTCTGGAAACACCATATATTTT. Amino acids: CASRGQGAGSGNTIYF.

In its sample, this clonotype was seen many times. The rearrangement links TRBV10-1 to TRBJ2-3; D is possibly TRBD2 (6 bases). CDR3 length equals 14 residues. V was pared by 10 bases and J by 0 bases, with 14 bases between. CDR1 is WNHNN, CDR2 SYGVQD, per germline (reference sequence). Written as DNA, the CDR3 is TGCGCCACCCGTGCGGGGCCTAGCACAGATACGCAGTATTTT. It codes for CATRAGPSTDTQYF.

This clonotype was recorded many times. This chain links TRBV5-1 with TRBJ2-1; D possibly uses TRBD1 or TRBD2 (6 bases each). V was shortened by 0 bases and J by 4 bases, with 11 bases between the two germline ends. Germline V gene data show CDR1 as SGHRS and CDR2 as YFSETQ. The CDR3 loop spans 15 amino acids. The CDR3 DNA follows: TGCGCCAGCAGCTTGGAGGGGGGCGGATACAATGAGCAGTTCTTC. It codes for CASSLEGGGYNEQFF.

This clonotype was seen at least ten times. The chain joins TRBV20-1 to TRBJ2-1; TRBD2 matches at 11 bases. The CDR3 is made up of 15 amino acids. Looked up from germline, CDR1 is DFQATT and CDR2 is SNEGSKA (reference sequence). The junction had 8 bases not matched to a gene; V was cut back by 4 bases and J by 6 bases. The CDR3 protein is CSAKESSGGINEQFF. The CDR3, as DNA: TGCAGTGCTAAAGAGTCTAGCGGGGGGATCAATGAGCAGTTCTTC.

The chain is built from TRBV29-1 and TRBJ2-5; tentatively, D is TRBD1 (6 bases). CDR1 and CDR2 from the germline V gene are SQVTM and ANQGSEA. Trimming removed 0 bases from V and 2 bases from J, with 10 bases in between. The CDR3 has 14 residues. The chain's CDR3 is CSVEDQRGQETQYF. CDR3 DNA sequence: TGCAGCGTTGAAGATCAGAGGGGGCAAGAGACCCAGTACTTC. Filled out from reference TRBV29-1 and TRBJ2-5, the complete variable domain reads SAVISQKPSRDICQRGTSLTIQCQVDSQVTMMFWYRQQPGQSLTLIATANQGSEATYESGFVIDKFPISRPNLTFSTLTVSNMSPEDSSIYLCSVEDQRGQETQYFGPGTRLLVL.

A word on this clonotype: A much larger clone differs from this one at a single base, so this may be a read error. The chain couples TRBV30 to TRBJ1-2; the D is unclear. This CDR3 contains 12 residues. The germline gives CDR1 GTSNPN, CDR2 SVGIG (reference sequence). Trimming pared 2 bases from V and 6 bases from J, leaving 10 bases between. The CDR3, as DNA: TGTGCCTGGAGTCGGAGGAGGCATGGCTACACCTTC. It translates to CAWSRRRHGYTF.

In this sample, this clonotype turned up many times. The chain couples TRBV29-1 to TRBJ1-2; 7 positions match TRBD1. J lost 3 bases, V lost 8 bases, and 6 bases had no gene match. The germline CDR1 and CDR2 sequences are SQVTM and ANQGSEA. This CDR3 is built from 12 residues. DNA for the CDR3: TGCAGCACCTCCGGGACAGACTATGGCTACACCTTC. Residues: CSTSGTDYGYTF.

At least ten counts were recorded for this clonotype. This chain links TRBV7-2 with TRBJ2-1; D may be TRBD2 (5 bases). Germline CDR1 SGHTA, CDR2 FQGNSA. V was cut by 3 bases and J by 3 bases, with 12 bases left in between. This CDR3 has 15 amino acids. The CDR3 nucleotides are TGTGCCAGCAGCTTGAGCGGCTCGGGCTACAATGAGCAGTTCTTC. It codes for CASSLSGSGYNEQFF. Based on the CDR3 plus reference TRBV7-2 and TRBJ2-1, the full variable domain is GAGVSQSPSNKVTEKGKDVELRCDPISGHTALYWYRQSLGQGLEFLIYFQGNSAPDKSGLPSDRFSAERTGGSVSTLTIQRTQQEDSAVYLCASSLSGSGYNEQFFGPGTRLTVL.

The genes are TRBV7-2 and TRBJ2-5; 8 positions match TRBD2. This CDR3 is 16 amino acids long. Germline-derived CDR1 and CDR2 are SGHTA and FQGNSA. V lost 2 bases to trimming and J lost 5 bases; unmatched junction nucleotides: 10. The CDR3 DNA follows: TGTGCCAGCAGCTTAAACGGGAGGGCCGTAAAGGAGACCCAGTACTTC. Protein sequence: CASSLNGRAVKETQYF.

This clonotype was seen only once. The chain combines TRBV6-2 or TRBV6-3 with TRBJ2-5; 7 positions agree with TRBD2. Trimming took 4 bases from V and 5 from J; bases not matched to a gene: 1. Germline V lookup: CDR1 MNHEY, CDR2 SVGEGT. The CDR3 is 12 amino acids. CDR3 amino acids: CASSFGRETQYF. CDR3 DNA: TGTGCCAGCAGTTTCGGGAGGGAGACCCAGTACTTC.

This clonotype has ten or more counts. The chain is built from TRBV7-9 and TRBJ1-6; no clear D gene. Germline V gene lookup returns CDR1 SEHNR and CDR2 FQNEAQ (reference sequence). This CDR3 has 15 amino acids. V gave up 1 base and J gave up 10 bases, with 14 bases separating them. Here the CDR3 reads CASSLEGPGESPLHF. The CDR3 DNA sequence: TGTGCCAGCAGCTTAGAAGGGCCCGGGGAATCACCCCTCCACTTT.

This clonotype was counted at least ten times. The J gene is TRBJ2-5, the V gene TRBV5-5; tentatively, D is TRBD1 (6 bases). CDR1 and CDR2 (germline): SGHKS, YYEKEE (reference sequence). V lost 4 bases, J lost 1 base, and 11 bases lay in between. CDR3 length: 14 residues. The CDR3 region is CASSLRTAQETQYF. In DNA, the CDR3 is TGTGCCAGCAGCCTCCGGACAGCCCAAGAGACCCAGTACTTC.